Listed below are T cell receptor beta chains from one sample, sequenced in a study of cytomegalovirus exposure and HLA in healthy donors. Only in-frame clones appear in the TCRdb table, and some are missing; sequencing was by immunoSEQ multiplex PCR. The sample has about 130,000 clones, around 80% seen once; the top ten hold under 1.5%. Specimen: PBMCs. The receptor set was obtained from a female donor in good health and CMV-seronegative. Both conserved end residues are part of each CDR3. The D gene is left open where the match is weak. Only part of the rows carry a size: once, few, many, or a class if the clone is expanded.

d_call j_call v_call clone_size cdr3_aa cdr3_nt
NA TRBJ1-1 TRBV4-1 NA CASSQVDSPYTEAFF TGCGCCAGCAGCCAAGTGGACAGTCCATACACTGAAGCTTTCTTT
TRBD2 TRBJ2-5 TRBV29-1 NA CSAFEGQGGETQYF TGCAGCGCTTTCGAAGGGCAGGGAGGGGAGACCCAGTACTTC
NA TRBJ1-5 TRBV21-1 NA CASSKATDRVSNQPQHF TGTGCCAGCAGCAAAGCGACGGACAGGGTTAGCAATCAGCCCCAGCATTTT
TRBD1 TRBJ2-2 TRBV27 few CASSLKGTGGKVTGELFF TGTGCCAGCAGTTTAAAGGGGACAGGGGGCAAGGTCACCGGGGAGCTGTTTTTT
NA TRBJ2-7 TRBV7-9 NA CASSLSEAYEQYF TGTGCCAGCAGCTTATCAGAAGCCTACGAGCAGTACTTC
NA TRBJ1-5 TRBV4-2 NA CASSQISDNQPQHF TGTGCCAGCAGCCAAATTTCAGACAATCAGCCCCAGCATTTT
TRBD1 TRBJ1-6 TRBV15 NA CATRELGTGDNSPLHF TGTGCCACCAGAGAACTTGGGACAGGTGATAATTCACCCCTCCACTTT
TRBD1 TRBJ2-7 TRBV7-8 NA CASSLLGQPEQYF TGTGCCAGCAGCTTATTGGGACAGCCCGAGCAGTACTTC
TRBD2 TRBJ2-7 TRBV5-4 NA CASSLKVAGVYEQYF TGTGCCAGCAGCTTGAAGGTAGCGGGGGTCTACGAGCAGTACTTC
TRBD1 TRBJ2-7 TRBV28 NA CASSPSGTGIGTYEQYF TGTGCCAGCAGCCCTTCCGGGACAGGGATTGGAACCTACGAGCAGTACTTC
TRBD2 TRBJ2-1 TRBV4-1 NA CASNPTSYFNEQFF TGCGCCAGCAACCCGACTAGCTACTTCAATGAGCAGTTCTTC
TRBD2 TRBJ2-4 TRBV5-6 NA CASSLIGGLAKNIQYF TGTGCCAGCAGCTTGATCGGGGGGTTAGCCAAAAACATTCAGTACTTC
NA TRBJ1-5 TRBV5-8 once CASSPRTRANSNQPQHF TGTGCCAGCAGCCCACGTACCAGGGCAAATAGCAATCAGCCCCAGCATTTT
NA TRBJ2-5 TRBV18 NA CASSPSNRAETQYF TGTGCCAGCTCACCAAGCAACAGGGCTGAGACCCAGTACTTC
NA TRBJ1-2 TRBV2 NA CATGETNYGYTF TGTGCCACGGGGGAGACTAACTATGGCTACACCTTC
NA TRBJ1-4 TRBV5-4 NA CASSLPGNTNEKLFF TGTGCCAGCAGCTTGCCAGGGAACACTAATGAAAAACTGTTTTTT
NA TRBJ2-1 TRBV6-4 NA CASKGSATNEQFF TGTGCCAGCAAAGGGAGTGCGACCAATGAGCAGTTCTTC
NA TRBJ2-3 TRBV19 NA CASSLRDIPGYTQYF TGTGCCAGTAGTCTTCGGGACATCCCAGGGTATACGCAGTATTTT
TRBD2 TRBJ2-1 TRBV7-9 NA CASSLSLAGEDEQFF TGTGCCAGCAGCTTGTCGCTAGCGGGAGAGGATGAGCAGTTCTTC
TRBD2 TRBJ2-5 TRBV29-1 NA CSVDGGGRAPETQYF TGCAGCGTTGACGGGGGCGGGAGGGCCCCGGAGACCCAGTACTTC
NA TRBJ2-1 TRBV7-2 NA CASSSPGGGRSSEQFF TGTGCCAGCAGCTCCCCGGGGGGCGGGAGAAGTAGTGAGCAGTTCTTC
NA TRBJ2-1 TRBV7-9 NA CASSIHPNEQFF TGTGCCAGCAGTATACATCCCAATGAGCAGTTCTTC
TRBD1 TRBJ2-7 TRBV4-3 NA CASSQTGGNEQYF TGCGCCAGCAGCCAAACAGGGGGCAACGAGCAGTACTTC
TRBD1 TRBJ1-4 TRBV25-1 NA CASRQGANEKLFF TGTGCCAGCAGACAGGGGGCTAATGAAAAACTGTTTTTT
TRBD2 TRBJ2-5 TRBV2 NA CASSPLAGGGETQYF TGTGCCAGCAGTCCCTTAGCGGGAGGGGGAGAGACCCAGTACTTC
NA TRBJ1-1 TRBV5-4 once CASRGAGNTEAFF TGTGCCAGCAGGGGGGCCGGCAACACTGAAGCTTTCTTT
NA TRBJ2-5 TRBV5-1 once CASSPGGGQETQYF TGCGCCAGCAGCCCCGGGGGAGGTCAAGAGACCCAGTACTTC
NA TRBJ2-3 TRBV21-1 NA CASSKARHSGTDTQYF TGTGCCAGCAGCAAAGCGAGGCATTCTGGGACAGATACGCAGTATTTT
TRBD2 TRBJ2-1 TRBV2 NA CASSEGQRDVLFF TGTGCCAGCAGTGAAGGCCAGCGGGACGTTCTGTTCTTC
NA TRBJ1-5 TRBV18 NA CASSLNSPDGQPQHF TGTGCCAGCTCACTCAACAGCCCTGACGGTCAGCCCCAGCATTTT
NA TRBJ1-4 TRBV5-1 NA CASSLRGSLNEKLFF TGCGCCAGCAGCTTAAGGGGGAGCCTTAATGAAAAACTGTTTTTT
NA TRBJ1-1 TRBV7-3 NA CASSLMAGHNTEAFF TGTGCCAGCAGCTTGATGGCAGGGCACAACACTGAAGCTTTCTTT
TRBD2 TRBJ2-5 TRBV7-2 NA CASSFGLAGETQYF TGTGCCAGCAGCTTCGGACTAGCGGGAGAGACCCAGTACTTC
TRBD1 TRBJ2-7 TRBV5-1 once CASSLLGTAEYEQYF TGCGCCAGCAGCTTGCTGGGGACAGCAGAATACGAGCAGTACTTC
NA TRBJ2-3 TRBV2 NA CASSDTRADTQYF TGTGCCAGCAGTGATACCAGGGCAGATACGCAGTATTTT
NA TRBJ1-1 TRBV6-5 once CASSLRGLGTEAFF TGTGCCAGCAGTCTTAGGGGTCTGGGCACTGAAGCTTTCTTT
TRBD1 TRBJ2-5 TRBV5-1 NA CASAAGGAQETQYF TGCGCCAGCGCAGCAGGGGGCGCTCAAGAGACCCAGTACTTC
NA TRBJ2-6 TRBV2 NA CASRTYISGANVLTF TGTGCCAGCAGAACCTATATCTCTGGGGCCAACGTCCTGACTTTC
TRBD1 TRBJ2-3 TRBV7-6 few CASSPRSRGRDTQYF TGTGCCAGCAGCCCTAGGAGCAGGGGGAGAGATACGCAGTATTTT
TRBD1 TRBJ1-2 TRBV6-4 NA CASLTGCSHYGYTF TGTGCCAGTTTGACAGGGTGTTCTCACTATGGCTACACCTTC
TRBD2 TRBJ2-3 TRBV15 NA CATSAGVAEPTDTQYF TGTGCCACCAGCGCGGGGGTAGCGGAACCCACAGATACGCAGTATTTT
TRBD2 TRBJ2-1 TRBV15 NA CATSTGLAGATYNEQFF TGTGCCACCAGCACGGGACTAGCGGGAGCAACCTACAATGAGCAGTTCTTC
NA TRBJ2-1 TRBV7-2 NA CASSLQAEQFF TGTGCCAGCAGCTTGCAGGCTGAGCAGTTCTTC
TRBD1 TRBJ2-7 TRBV9 NA CASSVQGQDLYEQYF TGTGCCAGCAGCGTACAGGGACAGGACCTCTACGAGCAGTACTTC
NA TRBJ2-7 TRBV5-1 NA CASSWAGGNGEQYF TGCGCCAGCAGCTGGGCCGGGGGTAACGGCGAGCAGTACTTC
NA TRBJ2-4 TRBV5-1 NA CASSLNGLAKNIQYF TGCGCCAGCAGCTTGAACGGGTTGGCCAAAAACATTCAGTACTTC
TRBD2 TRBJ2-3 TRBV4-2 once CASSQESGGTDTQYF TGTGCCAGCAGCCAAGAGTCGGGGGGGACAGATACGCAGTATTTT
NA TRBJ1-1 TRBV28 few CATLAGGTEAFF TGTGCCACCCTTGCTGGAGGGACTGAAGCTTTCTTT
TRBD2 TRBJ2-3 TRBV5-1 NA CASSLGPLAGGTDTQYF TGCGCCAGCAGCTTGGGGCCACTAGCGGGAGGGACAGATACGCAGTATTTT
NA TRBJ2-2 TRBV7-2 once CASSSDRRYNTGELFF TGTGCCAGCAGCTCCGACAGGAGATACAACACCGGGGAGCTGTTTTTT
TRBD1 TRBJ2-3 TRBV7-8 once CASSSGTGGLVTDTQYF TGTGCCAGCAGCTCCGGGACAGGGGGGCTAGTCACAGATACGCAGTATTTT
NA TRBJ1-3 TRBV7-6 once CASSLAGLISGNTIYF TGTGCCAGCAGCTTGGCGGGTCTCATCTCTGGAAACACCATATATTTT
NA TRBJ2-3 TRBV7-2 NA CASSLGPSEPDTQYF TGTGCCAGCAGCTTAGGGCCATCCGAACCAGATACGCAGTATTTT
TRBD2 TRBJ2-7 TRBV5-1 few CASGTSGSAYEQYF TGCGCCAGCGGGACTAGCGGGAGCGCCTACGAGCAGTACTTC